The 8 T cell receptor beta chains in this list originate from one sample, sequenced in a study of T-cell memory formation after mild COVID-19 (TCRdb year 2021). The protocol used for the library was 5' RACE. The reads were generated on an Illumina NovaSeq 6000. The public reads were quality trimmed at Q25 with fastp and then assembled into clones with MiXCR by TCRdb, keeping productive beta chains. Records with the same CDR3 protein are collapsed into one entry carrying the most frequent genes and DNA. For this sample there are about 130,000 distinct CDR3 sequences; about a sixth appear just once. The ten largest clones capture around 4.8% of the sample. Sequencing was carried out using PBMCs or a T cell subset sorted from them (not recorded which). The receptors were gathered from a man aged 18 to 30 who had mild COVID-19 (a few samples of this study predate the infection). The sample titles of this study are shuffled in the database, so cell type and time point are left out; the donor was told from shared clones.

This clonotype has a count of ten or more. The V call is TRBV6-2 or TRBV6-3, the J call TRBJ2-7; 9 bases line up with TRBD2. Trimming cost V 2 bases and J 2 bases; bases outside gene matches: 7. Looked up from germline, CDR1 is MNHEY and CDR2 is SVGEGT. CDR3 length: 16 amino acids. The chain's CDR3 is CASSYGPGLATYEQYF. The CDR3 nucleotides are TGTGCCAGCAGTTACGGGCCGGGACTAGCTACCTACGAGCAGTACTTC.

The chain couples TRBV7-2 to TRBJ2-1; no clear D. V lost 7 bases to trimming and J lost 3 bases, with 4 bases between them. The germline V gene has CDR1 SGHTA and CDR2 FQGNSA. The CDR3 consists of 11 residues. The CDR3 region is CASTSYNEQFF. CDR3 bases: TGTGCCAGCACAAGCTACAATGAGCAGTTCTTC.

The chain is built from TRBV25-1 and TRBJ2-1; D uncertain. Germline CDR1 is MGHDK and CDR2 is SYGVNS. The CDR3 contains 14 residues. Trimming took off 1 base at V and 4 bases at J, with 8 bases between the two ends. In nucleotides, the CDR3 is TGTGCCAGCAGTGAATCTTCCCGTTACAATGAGCAGTTCTTC. This encodes CASSESSRYNEQFF.

The chain has TRBV7-2 and TRBJ2-3; D may be TRBD1 (5 bases). This CDR3 has 13 residues. The germline V gene has CDR1 SGHTA and CDR2 FQGNSA. V lost 3 bases to trimming and J lost 8 bases, with 12 bases between them. In DNA form, the CDR3 reads TGTGCCAGCAGCTTGCAGGGTATCGGTACGCAGTATTTT. It translates to CASSLQGIGTQYF.

A note on this clonotype: At one end, the junction sequence differs from germline, possibly due to a read error. The chain combines TRBV11-3 with TRBJ2-1; 7 nucleotides match TRBD2. CDR3 length equals 13 residues. The V gene's germline CDR1 is SGHNT and CDR2 YENEEA. In DNA form, the CDR3 reads TGTGCCAGCAGCCATAGCGGGTCCAATGAGAAGTTCTTC. Encoded protein: CASSHSGSNEKFF. The entire variable domain, with the rest obtained from reference TRBV11-3 and TRBJ2-1, is as follows: EAGVVQSPRYKIIEKKQPVAFWCNPISGHNTLYWYLQNLGQGPELLIRYENEEAVDDSQLPKDRFSAERLKGVDSTLKIQPAELGDSAVYLCASSHSGSNEKFFGPGTRLTVL.

V and J are TRBV12-3 or TRBV12-4 and TRBJ1-1; 8 positions agree with TRBD1. V lost 5 bases and J lost 2; bases outside the gene matches: 4. CDR3 length equals 14 residues. DNA for the CDR3: TGTGCCAGCAGTCAGACAGGGGCTAACACTGAAGCTTTCTTT. Its protein is CASSQTGANTEAFF.

The gene calls are TRBV20-1 and TRBJ2-5; 9 bases line up with TRBD2. The trim removed 1 base at V and 5 bases at J, leaving 8 bases unmatched. The CDR3 runs 15 residues. Germline V gene sequence: CDR1 DFQATT, CDR2 SNEGSKA (reference sequence). The CDR3 reads CSARAPGLASETQYF. The CDR3 DNA is TGCAGTGCTAGAGCGCCGGGACTAGCAAGTGAGACCCAGTACTTC.

There are a few counts of this clonotype. The CDR3 is CASSAETRVDTQYF. In DNA, the CDR3 is TGTGCCAGCAGCGCCGAGACCCGGGTAGATACGCAGTATTTT. The V gene is TRBV9, the J gene TRBJ2-3; D gene ambiguous. Germline CDR1 is SGDLS and CDR2 is YYNGEE. The CDR3 runs 14 residues. V was clipped by 3 bases and J by 5 bases, with 13 bases between them.